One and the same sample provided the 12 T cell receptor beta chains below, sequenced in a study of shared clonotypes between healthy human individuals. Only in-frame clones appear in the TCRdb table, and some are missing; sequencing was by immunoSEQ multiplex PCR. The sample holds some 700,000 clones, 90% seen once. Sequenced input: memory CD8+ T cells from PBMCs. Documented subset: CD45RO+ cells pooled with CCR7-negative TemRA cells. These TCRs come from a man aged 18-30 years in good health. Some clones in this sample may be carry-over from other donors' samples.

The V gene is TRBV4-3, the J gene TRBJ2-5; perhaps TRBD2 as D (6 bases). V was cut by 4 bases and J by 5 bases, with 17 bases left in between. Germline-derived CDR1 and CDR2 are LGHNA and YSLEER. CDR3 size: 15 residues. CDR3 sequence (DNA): TGCGCCAGCAGCCCTCGACTAGTATCGTTGGAGACCCAGTACTTC. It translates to CASSPRLVSLETQYF.

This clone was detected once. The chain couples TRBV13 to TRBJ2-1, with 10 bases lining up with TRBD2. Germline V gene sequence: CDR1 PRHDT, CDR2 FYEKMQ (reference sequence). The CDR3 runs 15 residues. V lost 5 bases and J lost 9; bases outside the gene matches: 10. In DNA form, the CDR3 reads TGTGCCAGCAGCGCCTTCAGCGGGAGGGCTAGTGAGCAGTTCTTC. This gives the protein CASSAFSGRASEQFF.

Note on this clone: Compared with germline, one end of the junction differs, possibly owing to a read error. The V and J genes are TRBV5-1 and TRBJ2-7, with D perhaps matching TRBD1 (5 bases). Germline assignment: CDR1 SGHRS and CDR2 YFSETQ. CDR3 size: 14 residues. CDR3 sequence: CASSFRQKSFEQYF. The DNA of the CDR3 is TGCGCCAGCAGCTTTAGACAGAAATCCTTCGAGCAGTACTTC.

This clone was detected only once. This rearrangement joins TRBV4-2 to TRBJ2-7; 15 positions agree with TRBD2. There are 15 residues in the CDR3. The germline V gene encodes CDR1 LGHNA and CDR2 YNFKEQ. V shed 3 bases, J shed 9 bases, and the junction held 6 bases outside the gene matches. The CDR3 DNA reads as TGTGCCAGCAGCCACGCTCCGGGACTAGCGGGAGGGCAGTACTTC. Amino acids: CASSHAPGLAGGQYF.

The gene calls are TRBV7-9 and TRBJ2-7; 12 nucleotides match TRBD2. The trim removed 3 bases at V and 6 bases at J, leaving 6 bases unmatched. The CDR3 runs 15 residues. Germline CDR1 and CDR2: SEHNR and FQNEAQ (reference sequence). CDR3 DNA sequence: TGTGCCAGCAGCTTGACTAGCGGGAGCCCACGCGAGCAGTACTTC. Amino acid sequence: CASSLTSGSPREQYF.

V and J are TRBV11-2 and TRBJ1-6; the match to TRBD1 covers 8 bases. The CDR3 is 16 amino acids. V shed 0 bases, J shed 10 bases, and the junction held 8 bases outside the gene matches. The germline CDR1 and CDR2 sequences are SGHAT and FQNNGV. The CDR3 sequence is CASSLDQTGARSPLHF. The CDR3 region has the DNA TGTGCCAGCAGCTTAGACCAGACAGGGGCGAGGTCACCCCTCCACTTT.

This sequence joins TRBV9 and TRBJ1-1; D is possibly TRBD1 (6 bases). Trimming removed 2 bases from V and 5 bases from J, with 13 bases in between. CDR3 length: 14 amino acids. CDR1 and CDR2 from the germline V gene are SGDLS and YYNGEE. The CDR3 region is CASSVGDTTTEAFF. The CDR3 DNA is TGTGCCAGCAGCGTCGGGGACACTACAACTGAAGCTTTCTTT.

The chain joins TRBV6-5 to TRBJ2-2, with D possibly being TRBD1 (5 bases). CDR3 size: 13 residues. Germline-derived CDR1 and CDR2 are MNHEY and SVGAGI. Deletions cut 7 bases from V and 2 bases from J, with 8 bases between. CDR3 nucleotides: TGTGCCAGCACGACAGTAAACACCGGGGAGCTGTTTTTT. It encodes CASTTVNTGELFF.

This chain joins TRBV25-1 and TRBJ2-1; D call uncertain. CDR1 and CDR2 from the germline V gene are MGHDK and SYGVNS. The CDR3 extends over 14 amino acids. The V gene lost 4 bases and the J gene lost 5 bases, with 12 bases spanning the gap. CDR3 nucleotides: TGTGCCAGCAGTGTAGTCGGTATTAACAATGAGCAGTTCTTC. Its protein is CASSVVGINNEQFF. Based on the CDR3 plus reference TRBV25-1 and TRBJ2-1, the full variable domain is EADIYQTPRYLVIGTGKKITLECSQTMGHDKMYWYQQDPGMELHLIHYSYGVNSTEKGDLSSESTVSRIRTEHFPLTLESARPSHTSQYLCASSVVGINNEQFFGPGTRLTVL.

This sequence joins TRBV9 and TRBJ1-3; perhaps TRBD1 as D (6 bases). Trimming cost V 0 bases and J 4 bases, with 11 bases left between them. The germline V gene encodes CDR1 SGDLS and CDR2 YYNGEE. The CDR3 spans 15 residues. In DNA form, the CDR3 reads TGTGCCAGCAGCGTAGGAGGGGGTTTCGGAAACACCATATATTTT. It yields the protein CASSVGGGFGNTIYF. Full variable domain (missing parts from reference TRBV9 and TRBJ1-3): DSGVTQTPKHLITATGQRVTLRCSPRSGDLSVYWYQQSLDQGLQFLIQYYNGEERAKGNILERFSAQQFPDLHSELNLSSLELGDSALYFCASSVGGGFGNTIYFGEGSWLTVV.

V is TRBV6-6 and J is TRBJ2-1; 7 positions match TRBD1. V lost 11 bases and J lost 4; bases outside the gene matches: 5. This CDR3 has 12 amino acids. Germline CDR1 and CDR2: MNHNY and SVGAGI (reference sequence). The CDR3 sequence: CAGGQAYNEQFF. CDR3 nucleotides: TGTGCCGGCGGACAGGCTTACAATGAGCAGTTCTTC.

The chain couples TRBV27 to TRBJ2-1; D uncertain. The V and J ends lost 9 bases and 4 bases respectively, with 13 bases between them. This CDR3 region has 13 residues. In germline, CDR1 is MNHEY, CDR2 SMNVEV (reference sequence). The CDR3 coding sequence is TGTGCCAGTCGTTCAACGAGTTACAATGAGCAGTTCTTC. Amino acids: CASRSTSYNEQFF.